The sequence of this T cell receptor (beta chain) was determined in a study of OX40 agonist ivuxolimab in advanced cancers. As for the study in general: Prior therapy, whether anti-PD-1, anti-PD-L1 or anti-CTLA-4, was allowed, and under 50% had some.

Assay: immunoSEQ multiplex PCR; the TCRdb copy retains only in-frame clones and omits some. In the table there are tens of thousands of clones, about 87% of which are singletons. Details on this clone: Its antigen remains unknown.

With baseline, cycle 4 day 1, and cycle 7 day 1 as timepoints, blood was sampled. This CDR3 region has 17 residues. Germline V gene lookup returns CDR1 MDHEN and CDR2 SYDVKM. Trimming stripped 5 bases from V and 6 bases from J, with 20 bases between. Study outcomes and limitations: In a subset of nonresponders, normalized T-cell clonal expansion was also low.

The chain combines TRBV28 with TRBJ1-6; possibly TRBD1 for D (6 bases). The TCR was taken from an adult with an advanced solid tumor such as melanoma, head and neck, liver or kidney cancer. Sample: CD4+ or CD8+ T cells sorted from blood, taken in a trial of the OX40 agonist ivuxolimab. CDR3 nucleotide sequence: TGTGCCAGCAGTGCCCCCGGGGGCGGAGCTCTTAATTCACCCCTCCACTTT. Protein product: CASSAPGGGALNSPLHF.